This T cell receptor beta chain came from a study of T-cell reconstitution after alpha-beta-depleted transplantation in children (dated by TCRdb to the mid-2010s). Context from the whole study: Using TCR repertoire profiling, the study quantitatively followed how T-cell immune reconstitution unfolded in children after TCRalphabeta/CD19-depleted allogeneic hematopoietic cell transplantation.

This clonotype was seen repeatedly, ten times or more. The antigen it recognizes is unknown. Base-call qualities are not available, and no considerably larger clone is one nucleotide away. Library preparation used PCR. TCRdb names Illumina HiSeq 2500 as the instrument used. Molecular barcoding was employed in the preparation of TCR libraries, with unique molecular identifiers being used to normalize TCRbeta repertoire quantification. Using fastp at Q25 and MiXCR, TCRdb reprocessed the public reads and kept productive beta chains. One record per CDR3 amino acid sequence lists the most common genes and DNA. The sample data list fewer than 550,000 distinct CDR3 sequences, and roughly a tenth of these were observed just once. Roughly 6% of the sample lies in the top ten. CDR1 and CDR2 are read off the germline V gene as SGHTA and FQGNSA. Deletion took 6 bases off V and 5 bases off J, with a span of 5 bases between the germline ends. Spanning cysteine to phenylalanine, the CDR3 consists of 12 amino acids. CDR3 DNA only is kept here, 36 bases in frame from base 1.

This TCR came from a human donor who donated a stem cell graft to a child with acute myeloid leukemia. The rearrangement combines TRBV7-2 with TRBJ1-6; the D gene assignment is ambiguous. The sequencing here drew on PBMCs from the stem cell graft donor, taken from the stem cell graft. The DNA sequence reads TGTGCCAGCAGTGGGGATAATTCACCCCTCCACTTT. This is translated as CASSGDNSPLHF. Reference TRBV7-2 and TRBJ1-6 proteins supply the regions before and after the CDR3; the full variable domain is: GAGVSQSPSNKVTEKGKDVELRCDPISGHTALYWYRQSLGQGLEFLIYFQGNSAPDKSGLPSDRFSAERTGGSVSTLTIQRTQQEDSAVYLCASSGDNSPLHFGNGTRLTVT.